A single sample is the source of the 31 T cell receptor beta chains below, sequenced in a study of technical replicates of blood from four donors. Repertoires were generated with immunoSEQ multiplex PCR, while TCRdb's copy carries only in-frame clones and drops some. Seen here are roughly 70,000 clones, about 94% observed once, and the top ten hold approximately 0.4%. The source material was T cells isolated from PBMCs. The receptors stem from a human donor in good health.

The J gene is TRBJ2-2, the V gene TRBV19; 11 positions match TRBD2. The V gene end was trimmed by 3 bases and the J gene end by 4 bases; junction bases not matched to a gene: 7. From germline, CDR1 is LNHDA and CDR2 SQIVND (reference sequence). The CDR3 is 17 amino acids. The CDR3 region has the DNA TGTGCCAGTAGTATCTCTAAGACTAGCGGGACCACCGGGGAGCTGTTTTTT. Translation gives CASSISKTSGTTGELFF.

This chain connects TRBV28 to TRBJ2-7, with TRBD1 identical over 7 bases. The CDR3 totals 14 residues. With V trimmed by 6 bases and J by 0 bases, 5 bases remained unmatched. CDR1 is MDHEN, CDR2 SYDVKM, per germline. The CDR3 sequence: CASRPQGSSYEQYF. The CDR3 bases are TGTGCCAGCAGGCCACAGGGGTCCTCCTACGAGCAGTACTTC.

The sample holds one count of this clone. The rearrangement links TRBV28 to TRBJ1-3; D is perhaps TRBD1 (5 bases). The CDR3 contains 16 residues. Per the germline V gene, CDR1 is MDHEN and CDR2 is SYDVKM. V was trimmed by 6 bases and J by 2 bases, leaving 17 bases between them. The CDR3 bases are TGTGCCAGCAGACTCCATTTCGGGGGAACTGGAAACACCATATATTTT. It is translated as CASRLHFGGTGNTIYF. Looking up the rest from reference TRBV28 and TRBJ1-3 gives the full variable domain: DVKVTQSSRYLVKRTGEKVFLECVQDMDHENMFWYRQDPGLGLRLIYFSYDVKMKEKGDIPEGYSVSREKKERFSLILESASTNQTSMYLCASRLHFGGTGNTIYFGEGSWLTVV.

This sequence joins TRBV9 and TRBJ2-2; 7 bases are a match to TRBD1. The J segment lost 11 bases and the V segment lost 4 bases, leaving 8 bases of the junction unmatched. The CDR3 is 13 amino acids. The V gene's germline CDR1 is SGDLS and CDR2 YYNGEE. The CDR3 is CASSPMRTGELFF. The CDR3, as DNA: TGTGCCAGCAGCCCGATGCGGACAGGAGAGCTGTTTTTT. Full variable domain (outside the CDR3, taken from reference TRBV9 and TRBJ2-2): DSGVTQTPKHLITATGQRVTLRCSPRSGDLSVYWYQQSLDQGLQFLIQYYNGEERAKGNILERFSAQQFPDLHSELNLSSLELGDSALYFCASSPMRTGELFFGEGSRLTVL.

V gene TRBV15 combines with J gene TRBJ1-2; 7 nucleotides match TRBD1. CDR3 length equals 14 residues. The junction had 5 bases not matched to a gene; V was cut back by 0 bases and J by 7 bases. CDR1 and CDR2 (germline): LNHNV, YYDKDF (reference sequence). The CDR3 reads CATSRDSQGLGYTF. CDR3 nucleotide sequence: TGTGCCACCAGCAGAGATTCACAGGGGCTTGGCTACACCTTC.

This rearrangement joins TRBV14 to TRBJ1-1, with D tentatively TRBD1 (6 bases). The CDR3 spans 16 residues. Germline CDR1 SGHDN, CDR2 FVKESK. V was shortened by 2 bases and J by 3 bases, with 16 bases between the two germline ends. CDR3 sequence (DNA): TGTGCCAGCAGCCAATGGATCGGTCAGGGGTACACTGAAGCTTTCTTT. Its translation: CASSQWIGQGYTEAFF.

CDR3 region: CASGSGTGGSSNQPQHF. The CDR3 nucleotides read TGTGCCAGCGGTTCCGGGACAGGGGGCTCCAGCAATCAGCCCCAGCATTTT. V usage is TRBV27 and J usage is TRBJ1-5, with TRBD1 matching over 12 bases. Unmatched junction bases numbered 9, after V lost 8 bases and J lost 1 base. The CDR3 has 17 amino acids. Germline CDR1 is MNHEY and CDR2 is SMNVEV (reference sequence).

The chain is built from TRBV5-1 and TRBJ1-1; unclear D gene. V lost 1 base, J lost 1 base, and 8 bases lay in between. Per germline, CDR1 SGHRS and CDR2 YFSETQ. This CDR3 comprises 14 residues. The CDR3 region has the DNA TGCGCCAGCAGCTTGCGAACAGCGAACACTGAAGCTTTCTTT. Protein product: CASSLRTANTEAFF.

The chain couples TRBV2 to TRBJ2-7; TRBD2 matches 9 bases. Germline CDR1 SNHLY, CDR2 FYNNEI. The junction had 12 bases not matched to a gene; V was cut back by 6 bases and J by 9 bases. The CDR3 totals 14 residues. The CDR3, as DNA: TGTGCCAGCAGCCCGGGACTAGCAGTAGGCGGGCAGTACTTC. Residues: CASSPGLAVGGQYF.

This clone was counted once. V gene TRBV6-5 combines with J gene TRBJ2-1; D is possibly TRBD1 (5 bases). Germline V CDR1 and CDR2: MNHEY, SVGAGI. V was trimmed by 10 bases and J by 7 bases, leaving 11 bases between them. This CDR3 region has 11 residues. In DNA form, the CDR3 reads TGTGCCACCCAGTCAGGGAATGAGCAGTTCTTC. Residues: CATQSGNEQFF.

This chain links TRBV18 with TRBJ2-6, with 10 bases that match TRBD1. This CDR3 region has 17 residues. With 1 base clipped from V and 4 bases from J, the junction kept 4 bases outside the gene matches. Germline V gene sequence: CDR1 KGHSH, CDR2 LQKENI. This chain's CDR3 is CASSPRQGAGGANVLTF. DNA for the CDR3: TGTGCCAGCTCACCACGACAGGGGGCCGGGGGGGCCAACGTCCTGACTTTC.

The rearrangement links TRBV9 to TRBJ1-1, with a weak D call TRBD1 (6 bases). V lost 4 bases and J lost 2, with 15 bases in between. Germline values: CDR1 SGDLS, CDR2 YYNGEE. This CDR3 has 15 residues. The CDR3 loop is CASSIGTNLNTEAFF. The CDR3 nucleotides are TGTGCCAGCAGCATAGGGACAAACTTAAACACTGAAGCTTTCTTT.

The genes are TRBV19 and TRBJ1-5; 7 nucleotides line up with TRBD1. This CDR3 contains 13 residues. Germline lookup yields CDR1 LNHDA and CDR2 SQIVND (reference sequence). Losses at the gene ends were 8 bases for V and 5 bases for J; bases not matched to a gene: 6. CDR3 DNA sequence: TGTGCCAGTGCGACTCAGGGGGATCAGCCCCAGCATTTT. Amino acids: CASATQGDQPQHF. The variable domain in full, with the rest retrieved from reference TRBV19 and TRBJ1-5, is DGGITQSPKYLFRKEGQNVTLSCEQNLNHDAMYWYRQDPGQGLRLIYYSQIVNDFQKGDIAEGYSVSREKKESFPLTVTSAQKNPTAFYLCASATQGDQPQHFGDGTRLSIL.

The CDR3 sequence: CASSLEPGTSGRSNSYEQYF. Here the CDR3 DNA reads TGTGCCAGCAGTCTCGAACCCGGGACTAGCGGGAGGAGCAACTCCTACGAGCAGTACTTC. This chain links TRBV27 with TRBJ2-7, with 15 positions matching TRBD2. The CDR3 is 20 amino acids. CDR1 is MNHEY, CDR2 SMNVEV, per germline (reference sequence). V lost 5 bases to trimming and J lost 0 bases; unmatched junction nucleotides: 14.

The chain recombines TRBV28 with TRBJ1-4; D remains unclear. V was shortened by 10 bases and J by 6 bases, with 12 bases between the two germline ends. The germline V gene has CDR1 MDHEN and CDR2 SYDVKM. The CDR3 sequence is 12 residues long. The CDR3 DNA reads TGTGCCACCAGATTGCGAGATGAAAAACTGTTTTTT. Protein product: CATRLRDEKLFF.

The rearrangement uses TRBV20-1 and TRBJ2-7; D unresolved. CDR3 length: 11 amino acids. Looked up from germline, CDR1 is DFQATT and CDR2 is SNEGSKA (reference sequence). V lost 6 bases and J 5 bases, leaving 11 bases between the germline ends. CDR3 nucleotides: TGCAGTGCCTACTCGATGAACGAGCAGTACTTC. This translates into CSAYSMNEQYF.

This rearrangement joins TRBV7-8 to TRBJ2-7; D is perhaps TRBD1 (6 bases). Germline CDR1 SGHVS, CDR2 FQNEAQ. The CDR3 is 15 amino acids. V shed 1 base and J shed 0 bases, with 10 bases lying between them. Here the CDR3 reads CASSLGWGHSYEQYF. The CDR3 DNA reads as TGTGCCAGCAGCTTAGGGTGGGGGCACTCCTACGAGCAGTACTTC.

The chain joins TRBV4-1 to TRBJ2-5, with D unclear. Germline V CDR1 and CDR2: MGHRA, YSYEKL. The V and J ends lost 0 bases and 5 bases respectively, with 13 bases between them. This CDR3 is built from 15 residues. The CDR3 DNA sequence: TGCGCCAGCAGCCAAGAGTCGCGCGTCGGGGAGACCCAGTACTTC. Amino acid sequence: CASSQESRVGETQYF.

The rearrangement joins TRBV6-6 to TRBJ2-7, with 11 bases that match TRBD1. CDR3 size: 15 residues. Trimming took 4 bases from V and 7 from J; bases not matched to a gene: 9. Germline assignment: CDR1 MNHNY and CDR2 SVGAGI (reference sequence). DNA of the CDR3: TGTGCCAGCAGTTCCGGGACAGGGGGATTGGGGGAGCAGTACTTC. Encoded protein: CASSSGTGGLGEQYF.

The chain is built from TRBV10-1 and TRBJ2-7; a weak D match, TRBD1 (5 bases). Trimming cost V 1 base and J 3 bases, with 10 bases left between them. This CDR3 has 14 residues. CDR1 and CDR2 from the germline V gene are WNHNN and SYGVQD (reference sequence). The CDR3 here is CASSEYQGNYEQYF. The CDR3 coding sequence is TGCGCCAGCAGTGAGTACCAGGGTAACTACGAGCAGTACTTC.

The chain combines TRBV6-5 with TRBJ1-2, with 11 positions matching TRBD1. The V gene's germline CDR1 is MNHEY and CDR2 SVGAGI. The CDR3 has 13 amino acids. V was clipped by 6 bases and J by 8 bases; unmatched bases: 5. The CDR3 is CASRGQGAPGYTF. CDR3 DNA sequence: TGTGCCAGCAGAGGACAGGGGGCGCCGGGCTACACCTTC.

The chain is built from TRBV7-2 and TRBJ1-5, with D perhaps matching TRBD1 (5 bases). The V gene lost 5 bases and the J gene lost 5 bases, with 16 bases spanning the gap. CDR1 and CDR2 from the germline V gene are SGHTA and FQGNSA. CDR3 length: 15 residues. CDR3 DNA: TGTGCCAGCAGCATGGCAGACAGCCCCTATCAGCCCCAGCATTTT. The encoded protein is CASSMADSPYQPQHF.

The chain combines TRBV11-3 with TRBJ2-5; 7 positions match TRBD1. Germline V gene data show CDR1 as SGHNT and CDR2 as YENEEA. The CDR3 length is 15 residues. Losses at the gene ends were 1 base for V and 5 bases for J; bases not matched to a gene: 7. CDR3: CASSLAVGGWETQYF. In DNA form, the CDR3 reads TGTGCCAGCAGCTTAGCGGTAGGGGGCTGGGAGACCCAGTACTTC.

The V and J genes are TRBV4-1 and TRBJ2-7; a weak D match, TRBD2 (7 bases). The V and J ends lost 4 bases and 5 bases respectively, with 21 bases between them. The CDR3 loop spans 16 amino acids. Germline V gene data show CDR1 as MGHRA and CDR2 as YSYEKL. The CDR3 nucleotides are TGCGCCAGCAGCCGGGTAATAAGCGGGACACCAGACGAGCAGTACTTC. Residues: CASSRVISGTPDEQYF.

CDR3 amino acids: CASSQGTSGGYEQYF. CDR3 nucleotides: TGCGCCAGCAGCCAAGGTACTAGCGGGGGCTACGAGCAGTACTTC. The chain is built from TRBV4-3 and TRBJ2-7; TRBD2 agrees at 11 bases. J lost 3 bases, V lost 1 base, and 2 bases had no gene match. The germline V gene encodes CDR1 LGHNA and CDR2 YSLEER. The CDR3 length is 15 residues.

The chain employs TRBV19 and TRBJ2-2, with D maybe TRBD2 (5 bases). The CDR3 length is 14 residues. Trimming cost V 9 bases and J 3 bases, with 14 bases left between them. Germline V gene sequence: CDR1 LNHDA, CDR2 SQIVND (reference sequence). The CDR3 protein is CASRRGRDTGELFF. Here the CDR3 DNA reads TGTGCCAGCCGCCGGGGAAGGGACACCGGGGAGCTGTTTTTT.

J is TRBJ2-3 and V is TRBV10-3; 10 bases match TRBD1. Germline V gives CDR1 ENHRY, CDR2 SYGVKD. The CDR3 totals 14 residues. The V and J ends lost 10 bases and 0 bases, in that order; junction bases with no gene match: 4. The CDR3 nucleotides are TGTGCCACCCGACAGGGGGCTAGCACAGATACGCAGTATTTT. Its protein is CATRQGASTDTQYF.

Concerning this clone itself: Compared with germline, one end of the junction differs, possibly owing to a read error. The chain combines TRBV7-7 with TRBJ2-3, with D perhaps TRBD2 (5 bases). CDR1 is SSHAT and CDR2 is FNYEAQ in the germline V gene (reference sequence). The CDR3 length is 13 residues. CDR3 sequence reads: CASSLLDTDTQYF. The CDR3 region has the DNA TGTGCTAGCAGCTTACTAGACACAGATACGCAGTATTTT.

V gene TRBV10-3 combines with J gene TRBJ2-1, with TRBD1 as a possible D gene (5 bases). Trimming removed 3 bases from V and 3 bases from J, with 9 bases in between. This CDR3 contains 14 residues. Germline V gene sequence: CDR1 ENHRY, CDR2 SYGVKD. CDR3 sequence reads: CAISETGYYNEQFF. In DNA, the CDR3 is TGTGCCATCAGTGAAACAGGATACTACAATGAGCAGTTCTTC.

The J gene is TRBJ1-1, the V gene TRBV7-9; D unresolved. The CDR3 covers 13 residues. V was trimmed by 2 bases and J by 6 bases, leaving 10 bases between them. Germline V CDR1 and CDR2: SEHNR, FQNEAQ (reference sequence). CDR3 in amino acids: CASSLKREAEAFF. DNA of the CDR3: TGTGCCAGCAGCTTAAAAAGGGAGGCTGAAGCTTTCTTT.

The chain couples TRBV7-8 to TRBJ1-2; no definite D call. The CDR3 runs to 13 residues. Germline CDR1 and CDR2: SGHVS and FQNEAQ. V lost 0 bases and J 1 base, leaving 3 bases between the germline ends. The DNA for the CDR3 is TGTGCCAGCAGCTTAGCCAGTAACTATGGCTACACCTTC. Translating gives CASSLASNYGYTF.